A selection of T cell receptor beta chains follows, all from one sample in a study of regulatory and conventional T cells in RAG deficiency. Repertoires were generated with immunoSEQ multiplex PCR, while TCRdb's copy carries only in-frame clones and drops some. The table includes some 6,100 clones, roughly 92% detected once. The sample consisted of CD8+ T cells sorted from blood. All receptors come from a human donor with RAG deficiency presenting as severe combined immunodeficiency. Each CDR3 is given with its conserved first and last residue. The D gene is left open where the match is weak. The size field is filled for only some rows; it gives once, few, many or a size class.

CDR3 length	V gene	J gene	clone size	D gene	CDR3 protein	CDR3 DNA
14	TRBV5-1	TRBJ1-4	-	-	CASSEVDANEKLFF	TGCGCCAGCAGCGAAGTCGACGCGAATGAAAAACTGTTTTTT
17	TRBV7-2	TRBJ2-6	-	-	CASSSFDNPSGANVLTF	TGTGCCAGCAGCTCTTTCGACAACCCCTCTGGGGCCAACGTCCTGACTTTC
13	TRBV5-4	TRBJ2-7	-	-	CASSSSSVYEQYF	TGTGCCAGCAGCTCCTCGTCCGTCTACGAGCAGTACTTC
11	TRBV27	TRBJ2-7	once	-	CASSFQGEQYF	TGTGCCAGCAGTTTCCAGGGCGAGCAGTACTTC
16	TRBV4-2	TRBJ1-3	-	-	CASSQETTNSGNTIYF	TGTGCCAGCAGCCAAGAAACCACAAACTCTGGAAACACCATATATTTT
14	TRBV11-1	TRBJ2-5	-	-	CASSLGQYQETQYF	TGTGCCAGCAGCTTAGGACAGTACCAAGAGACCCAGTACTTC
15	TRBV4-3	TRBJ2-2	-	-	CASSQEGENTGELFF	TGCGCCAGCAGCCAAGAAGGGGAGAACACCGGGGAGCTGTTTTTT
12	TRBV5-6	TRBJ2-3	-	-	CASSLLVDTQYF	TGTGCCAGCAGCTTGTTGGTAGATACGCAGTATTTT
16	TRBV7-9	TRBJ1-3	-	-	CASSLPFEGTGNTIYF	TGTGCCAGCAGCTTACCGTTCGAGGGGACTGGAAACACCATATATTTT
14	TRBV4-1	TRBJ2-4	-	-	CASSQGLAKNIQYF	TGCGCCAGCAGCCAAGGGCTAGCCAAAAACATTCAGTACTTC
14	TRBV5-3	TRBJ2-5	-	TRBD1	CARSRDRAQETQYF	TGTGCCAGAAGTCGCGACAGGGCCCAAGAGACCCAGTACTTC
13	TRBV29-1	TRBJ2-2	once	TRBD1	CSVETGVTGELFF	TGCAGCGTGGAGACAGGGGTCACCGGGGAGCTGTTTTTT